One and the same sample provided the 28 T cell receptor beta chains below, sequenced in a study of cytomegalovirus exposure and HLA in healthy donors. Vbeta (60) and Jbeta (13) primers were used in the PCR. Produced via immunoSEQ multiplex PCR; TCRdb's table is partial and in-frame only. The sample lists approximately 59,000 clones; 62% were seen once. The source material was PBMCs. Receptor source: a man aged 30 to 39 in good health and CMV-seronegative.

About this clone: One end of the junction fails to match germline, which may point to a read error. CDR3 bases: TGTGCCAGCAGTGTTGTAGGGGCGGCTAATGAAAAACTGTCTTTT. This codes for CASSVVGAANEKLSF. V and J are TRBV2 and TRBJ1-4, with a weak D call TRBD1 (5 bases). This CDR3 has 15 residues. Germline CDR1 and CDR2: SNHLY and FYNNEI. Complete variable domain (other parts from reference TRBV2 and TRBJ1-4): EPEVTQTPSHQVTQMGQEVILRCVPISNHLYFYWYRQILGQKVEFLVSFYNNEISEKSEIFDDQFSVERPDGSNFTLKIRSTKLEDSAMYFCASSVVGAANEKLSFGSGTQLSVL.

This chain uses TRBV6-1 with TRBJ2-1, with a weak D call TRBD1 (6 bases). Germline V gene lookup returns CDR1 MNHNS and CDR2 SASEGT. The CDR3 is 14 amino acids. The V gene lost 5 bases and the J gene lost 3 bases, with 11 bases spanning the gap. CDR3: CASSLDSFYNEQFF. The CDR3, as DNA: TGTGCCAGCAGTTTGGACAGTTTCTACAATGAGCAGTTCTTC.

The gene calls are TRBV11-2 and TRBJ2-1; 14 nucleotides agree with TRBD2. Germline V gene data show CDR1 as SGHAT and CDR2 as FQNNGV. The CDR3 runs to 16 residues. V shed 4 bases, J shed 8 bases, and the junction held 7 bases outside the gene matches. The CDR3 sequence: CASSYSTSGGAHEQFF. DNA for the CDR3: TGTGCCAGCAGCTATTCGACTAGCGGGGGGGCTCATGAGCAGTTCTTC.

The chain recombines TRBV25-1 with TRBJ1-2; the D is unclear. This CDR3 is 11 amino acids long. CDR1 is MGHDK, CDR2 SYGVNS, per germline. V lost 6 bases and J 11 bases, leaving 13 bases between the germline ends. CDR3 bases: TGTGCCAGCAGCAATTCGGGTCTTTACACCTTC. Protein: CASSNSGLYTF.

This clone was observed a handful of times. The chain carries TRBV19 and TRBJ1-6, with 10 bases fitting TRBD1. V lost 3 bases and J lost 10; bases outside the gene matches: 6. Germline CDR1 LNHDA, CDR2 SQIVND (reference sequence). The CDR3 runs 15 residues. The CDR3 sequence: CASSIGQGVSSPLHF. In nucleotides, the CDR3 is TGTGCCAGTAGTATCGGACAGGGGGTAAGCTCACCCCTCCACTTT.

This chain connects TRBV9 to TRBJ1-4; TRBD1 agrees at 7 bases. Germline values: CDR1 SGDLS, CDR2 YYNGEE. The V gene end was trimmed by 4 bases and the J gene end by 8 bases; junction bases not matched to a gene: 17. The CDR3 sequence is 17 residues long. The CDR3 region is CASSPPVGGGTDEKLFF. DNA for the CDR3: TGTGCCAGCAGCCCCCCGGTCGGAGGGGGCACCGACGAAAAACTGTTTTTT.

The V call is TRBV30, the J call TRBJ1-6; D is possibly TRBD1 (6 bases). This CDR3 has 20 amino acids. Trimming pared 3 bases from V and 0 bases from J, leaving 24 bases between. Germline CDR1 GTSNPN, CDR2 SVGIG (reference sequence). The CDR3 bases are TGTGCCTGGAGCCGAACTAGCAGGGGAGGCGGGAGCTCCTATAATTCACCCCTCCACTTT. This translates into CAWSRTSRGGGSSYNSPLHF.

This clone was seen only a few times. The chain is built from TRBV4-1 and TRBJ2-6, with TRBD1 matching 7 bases. Unmatched junction bases numbered 6, after V lost 4 bases and J lost 6 bases. The CDR3 totals 15 residues. CDR1 and CDR2 from the germline V gene are MGHRA and YSYEKL. CDR3 amino acids: CASSLQGVEANVLTF. The CDR3 coding sequence is TGCGCCAGCAGCCTCCAGGGGGTAGAGGCCAACGTCCTGACTTTC.

The V gene is TRBV6-1, the J gene TRBJ1-2; D perhaps matches TRBD1 (6 bases). The CDR3 is 13 amino acids. Germline loops: CDR1 MNHNS, CDR2 SASEGT. V shed 7 bases and J shed 3 bases, with 12 bases lying between them. Written as DNA, the CDR3 is TGTGCCAGCACCACAGGGTTGGACTATGGCTACACCTTC. Protein sequence: CASTTGLDYGYTF.

The chain joins TRBV5-4 to TRBJ2-1; 10 bases are shared with TRBD1. The CDR3 loop spans 16 amino acids. The V and J ends lost 4 bases and 5 bases, in that order; junction bases with no gene match: 9. Looked up from germline, CDR1 is SGHNT and CDR2 is YYREEE (reference sequence). CDR3 in amino acids: CASSPRQGARDNEQFF. The DNA for the CDR3 is TGTGCCAGCAGCCCCCGACAGGGGGCGCGCGACAATGAGCAGTTCTTC.

The rearrangement uses TRBV7-3 and TRBJ2-7, with D perhaps matching TRBD1 (6 bases). CDR1 is SGHTA and CDR2 is FQGTGA in the germline V gene. The CDR3 has 14 amino acids. The germline V and J ends were trimmed by 5 bases and 1 base, with 12 bases remaining between them. The CDR3: CASSLEDRSYEQYF. CDR3 bases: TGTGCCAGCAGCCTCGAGGACAGATCCTACGAGCAGTACTTC.

This clone came up a few times. This chain joins TRBV6-5 and TRBJ2-7, with TRBD1 as a possible D gene (6 bases). The V and J ends lost 10 bases and 0 bases respectively, with 16 bases between them. Germline CDR1 MNHEY, CDR2 SVGAGI. The CDR3 has 14 amino acids. The CDR3 DNA is TGTGCCACTAGGTGGACAGACAGCTCCTACGAGCAGTACTTC. Protein sequence: CATRWTDSSYEQYF.

The chain recombines TRBV6-5 with TRBJ2-3, with D possibly TRBD1 on 6 matching bases. The CDR3 contains 15 residues. Germline CDR1 and CDR2: MNHEY and SVGAGI. The V gene lost 4 bases and the J gene lost 0 bases, with 11 bases spanning the gap. CDR3 region: CASSLGTLSTDTQYF. DNA of the CDR3: TGTGCCAGCAGTTTAGGGACACTCAGCACAGATACGCAGTATTTT.

The V gene is TRBV7-8, the J gene TRBJ2-1; D remains unclear. Trimming took off 4 bases at V and 7 bases at J, with 11 bases between the two ends. Germline CDR1 SGHVS, CDR2 FQNEAQ. The CDR3 has 13 amino acids. DNA of the CDR3: TGTGCCAGCAGCTCCCACAACCAAAATGAGCAGTTCTTC. Encoded protein: CASSSHNQNEQFF.

V is TRBV6-1 and J is TRBJ1-1, with TRBD1 identical over 9 bases. J was trimmed by 5 bases and V by 6 bases; bases with no gene match: 7. The germline V gene encodes CDR1 MNHNS and CDR2 SASEGT. The CDR3 contains 14 residues. CDR3: CASSGDRDRTEAFF. Here the CDR3 DNA reads TGTGCCAGCAGCGGGGACAGGGATCGGACTGAAGCTTTCTTT.

J is TRBJ2-1 and V is TRBV19; 9 bases are a match to TRBD2. This CDR3 has 15 amino acids. Germline V gene sequence: CDR1 LNHDA, CDR2 SQIVND (reference sequence). The trim removed 3 bases at V and 6 bases at J, leaving 6 bases unmatched. In DNA form, the CDR3 reads TGTGCCAGTAGTATGCTGGCGGGGGGGTTCAATGAGCAGTTCTTC. This sequence encodes CASSMLAGGFNEQFF.

The gene calls are TRBV11-3 and TRBJ2-3; a weak D match, TRBD2 (5 bases). V was pared by 0 bases and J by 4 bases, with 5 bases between. Germline CDR1 SGHNT, CDR2 YENEEA. The length of the CDR3 is 13 residues. The CDR3 bases are TGTGCCAGCAGCTTAGACGGGGCAGATACGCAGTATTTT. It is translated as CASSLDGADTQYF.

The CDR3 nucleotides read TGTGCCAGCAGTCCGACGGGGTTATACGAGCAGTACTTC. Its translation: CASSPTGLYEQYF. The chain has TRBV25-1 and TRBJ2-7; a possible D gene is TRBD2 (5 bases). Germline assignment: CDR1 MGHDK and CDR2 SYGVNS. Trimming left V 5 bases short and J 4 bases short, with 12 bases between. This CDR3 region has 13 residues.

This clone was detected a few times. The V gene is TRBV18, the J gene TRBJ1-5, with TRBD1 matching over 8 bases. Germline CDR1 is KGHSH and CDR2 is LQKENI. V was clipped by 3 bases and J by 7 bases; unmatched bases: 11. This CDR3 contains 16 residues. CDR3 DNA: TGTGCCAGCTCACCCTATAGACAGGGGAGTACGCAGCCCCAGCATTTT. Translating it yields CASSPYRQGSTQPQHF.

This clone was recorded once. The genes are TRBV30 and TRBJ1-2, with D uncertain. The CDR3 totals 18 residues. Germline loops: CDR1 GTSNPN, CDR2 SVGIG (reference sequence). Trimming took 0 bases from V and 0 from J, leaving 20 bases between them. The CDR3, as DNA: TGTGCCTGGAGTGTACTGGGTAGGAGGGCAACCTCTAACTATGGCTACACCTTC. Its protein product is CAWSVLGRRATSNYGYTF.

The V and J genes are TRBV4-1 and TRBJ2-7; D not certain. Trimming stripped 4 bases from V and 1 base from J, with 11 bases between. CDR3 length equals 14 residues. Germline CDR1 and CDR2: MGHRA and YSYEKL. The CDR3 coding sequence is TGCGCCAGCAGCCCTCTGCTATGGTCCTACGAGCAGTACTTC. It encodes CASSPLLWSYEQYF.

The genes are TRBV4-2 and TRBJ1-5; the D gene is possibly TRBD1 (5 bases). The CDR3 is 15 residues long. Per germline, CDR1 LGHNA and CDR2 YNFKEQ. With 2 bases removed from V and 3 bases from J, the gap between germline ends came to 11 bases. CDR3 sequence reads: CASSQNGHFNQPQHF. The CDR3 DNA reads as TGTGCCAGCAGCCAAAACGGACACTTCAATCAGCCCCAGCATTTT.

This clone was found a few times. J is TRBJ2-5 and V is TRBV25-1, with D hard to call. CDR1 is MGHDK and CDR2 is SYGVNS in the germline V gene. V lost 3 bases and J lost 2, with 4 bases in between. The CDR3 is made up of 12 amino acids. CDR3 DNA: TGTGCCAGCAGTGAGGCTCAAGAGACCCAGTACTTC. Encoded protein: CASSEAQETQYF. The full variable domain, with the rest looked up from reference TRBV25-1 and TRBJ2-5, is EADIYQTPRYLVIGTGKKITLECSQTMGHDKMYWYQQDPGMELHLIHYSYGVNSTEKGDLSSESTVSRIRTEHFPLTLESARPSHTSQYLCASSEAQETQYFGPGTRLLVL.

This rearrangement joins TRBV18 to TRBJ2-6; 9 bases are a match to TRBD1. The CDR3 runs to 19 residues. CDR1 and CDR2 from the germline V gene are KGHSH and LQKENI. V was pared by 6 bases and J by 3 bases, with 15 bases of the junction left unmatched. The CDR3 loop is CASSLEPGQGFGGANVLTF. The CDR3 region has the DNA TGTGCCAGCTCGCTCGAGCCGGGACAGGGCTTTGGTGGGGCCAACGTCCTGACTTTC.

The table lists this clone with a count of one. V gene TRBV11-3 combines with J gene TRBJ2-7; the D gene is possibly TRBD1 (6 bases). Germline V gene lookup returns CDR1 SGHNT and CDR2 YENEEA. V lost 5 bases to trimming and J lost 6 bases, with 17 bases between them. The CDR3 runs to 14 residues. The CDR3 loop is CASSPTGQPSEQYF. The DNA of the CDR3 is TGTGCCAGCAGCCCGACGGGACAACCTTCCGAGCAGTACTTC.

The rearrangement uses TRBV29-1 and TRBJ1-2, with 9 bases fitting TRBD1. This CDR3 has 13 residues. CDR1 is SQVTM and CDR2 is ANQGSEA in the germline V gene. V lost 7 bases, J lost 0 bases, and 3 bases stayed unmatched. CDR3 sequence (DNA): TGCAGCGAGGGACAGGGAGCTAACTATGGCTACACCTTC. Its protein is CSEGQGANYGYTF.

The genes are TRBV9 and TRBJ2-1; D remains unclear. The CDR3 loop spans 13 amino acids. Germline CDR1 and CDR2: SGDLS and YYNGEE. V dropped 4 bases and J dropped 7 bases, with 12 bases sitting between them. The CDR3 sequence: CASSTSGANEQFF. The CDR3 coding sequence is TGTGCCAGCAGCACTTCTGGAGCAAATGAGCAGTTCTTC.

The V gene is TRBV7-8, the J gene TRBJ2-5; 9 bases match TRBD1. Germline assignment: CDR1 SGHVS and CDR2 FQNEAQ. The CDR3 is made up of 16 amino acids. The junction had 3 bases not matched to a gene; V was cut back by 1 base and J by 0 bases. CDR3 protein: CASSLDGTGYQETQYF. The CDR3 nucleotides read TGTGCCAGCAGCTTAGATGGGACAGGGTACCAAGAGACCCAGTACTTC.